This passage covers 25 T cell receptor beta chains from one sample sequenced in a study of blood T cell repertoires in COVID-19. The assay was immunoSEQ multiplex PCR, and TCRdb's table has in-frame clones only and misses some. The sample lists 200,000 to 250,000 clones; approximately 90% were seen once. Sequenced material: PBMCs or T cells enriched from blood (not recorded which). These receptors all stem from a man younger than 45 who had recovered from COVID-19.

The chain employs TRBV29-1 and TRBJ2-2; 9 positions agree with TRBD1. Germline trimming cut 0 bases from V and 6 bases from J; bases unmatched to any gene: 2. The germline CDR1 and CDR2 sequences are SQVTM and ANQGSEA. The CDR3 is made up of 14 amino acids. For the CDR3, the DNA is TGCAGCGTTGAAGACGGGACAGGGTCCGGGGAGCTGTTTTTT. Translation gives CSVEDGTGSGELFF.

The chain combines TRBV7-8 with TRBJ2-7, with D perhaps matching TRBD2 (5 bases). This CDR3 has 13 residues. V lost 0 bases to trimming and J lost 7 bases, with 10 bases between them. Germline-derived CDR1 and CDR2 are SGHVS and FQNEAQ. CDR3 sequence reads: CASSLALLGEQYF. The CDR3 coding sequence is TGTGCCAGCAGCTTAGCACTACTAGGGGAGCAGTACTTC.

V and J are TRBV23-1 and TRBJ1-1; D unclear. TRBV23-1 is assigned to the ORF class and has an uncertain function. Trimming pared 8 bases from V and 5 bases from J, leaving 18 bases between. The CDR3 is 14 amino acids. This CDR3 reads CASRGRFCRTEAFF. Here the CDR3 DNA reads TGCGCCAGCCGAGGTAGGTTTTGCAGAACTGAAGCTTTCTTT.

V usage is TRBV4-3 and J usage is TRBJ1-2; tentatively, D is TRBD1 (6 bases). The CDR3 runs 13 residues. Germline values: CDR1 LGHNA, CDR2 YSLEER. Trimming pared 5 bases from V and 4 bases from J, leaving 11 bases between. Here the CDR3 reads CASSSQGSYGYTF. The CDR3 region has the DNA TGCGCCAGCAGCTCCCAGGGGAGCTATGGCTACACCTTC.

As concerns this clone: The junction differs from germline at one of its ends, possibly a read error. The CDR3 DNA follows: TGCGCCAGCAGTCCATACAGGGGCCGTCGGGACTTC. Translating gives CASSPYRGRRDF. The V gene is TRBV23-1, the J gene TRBJ2-7; TRBD1 matches 7 bases. TRBV23-1 is filed as an ORF, its function uncertain. The CDR3 covers 12 residues.

The chain employs TRBV28 and TRBJ1-5; 7 bases agree with TRBD1. Unmatched junction bases numbered 16, after V lost 2 bases and J lost 0 bases. Germline V gene data show CDR1 as MDHEN and CDR2 as SYDVKM. This CDR3 is built from 20 residues. DNA of the CDR3: TGTGCCAGCAGTTTAGTACAACAGGGGAGGCTTACCATTAGCAATCAGCCCCAGCATTTT. This gives the protein CASSLVQQGRLTISNQPQHF.

The chain's CDR3 is CASSPIPGQGNEAFF. The CDR3 DNA is TGTGCCAGCTCACCGATCCCTGGTCAGGGGAATGAAGCTTTCTTT. This chain links TRBV18 with TRBJ1-1; D might be TRBD1 (6 bases). The germline V gene has CDR1 KGHSH and CDR2 LQKENI. The CDR3 has 15 residues. V was clipped by 3 bases and J by 7 bases, with 18 bases between them.

This clone occurred once. The gene calls are TRBV6-5 and TRBJ2-7; perhaps TRBD1 as D (6 bases). The length of the CDR3 is 15 residues. The V gene lost 6 bases and the J gene lost 3 bases, with 18 bases spanning the gap. Germline assignment: CDR1 MNHEY and CDR2 SVGAGI. As DNA, the CDR3 is TGTGCCAGCAGGAGAACAGGGTCAGGATTCTACGAGCAGTACTTC. It is translated as CASRRTGSGFYEQYF.

The V and J genes are TRBV5-1 and TRBJ2-5, with TRBD1 matching over 7 bases. V was clipped by 4 bases and J by 7 bases; unmatched bases: 13. Germline V gene lookup returns CDR1 SGHRS and CDR2 YFSETQ. CDR3 length: 15 amino acids. CDR3 amino acids: CASSNAGDRGGTQYF. CDR3 sequence (DNA): TGCGCCAGCAGCAACGCCGGGGACAGAGGTGGGACCCAGTACTTC.

The chain has TRBV5-4 and TRBJ1-2, with unresolved D. Germline V CDR1 and CDR2: SGHNT, YYREEE (reference sequence). The V gene lost 4 bases and the J gene lost 3 bases, with 7 bases spanning the gap. The CDR3 loop spans 12 amino acids. The CDR3 sequence: CASSRRDYGYTF. For the CDR3, the DNA is TGTGCCAGCAGCCGCCGGGACTATGGCTACACCTTC.

This chain connects TRBV4-1 to TRBJ2-3; perhaps TRBD2 as D (5 bases). The CDR3 is 15 amino acids. V lost 2 bases to trimming and J lost 4 bases, with 13 bases between them. Germline loops: CDR1 MGHRA, CDR2 YSYEKL. The CDR3 loop reads CASSQTRLNPDTQYF. The CDR3 DNA reads TGCGCCAGCAGCCAAACTAGACTTAACCCAGATACGCAGTATTTT.

This chain uses TRBV2 with TRBJ1-2, with D maybe TRBD1 (5 bases). The V and J ends lost 2 bases and 6 bases respectively, with 16 bases between them. The CDR3 contains 15 residues. Germline CDR1 SNHLY, CDR2 FYNNEI. The CDR3 DNA follows: TGTGCCAGCAGTGAAAGGACACCAAATACAAATGGCTACACCTTC. Encoded protein: CASSERTPNTNGYTF. The full variable domain, rest sourced from reference TRBV2 and TRBJ1-2, is EPEVTQTPSHQVTQMGQEVILRCVPISNHLYFYWYRQILGQKVEFLVSFYNNEISEKSEIFDDQFSVERPDGSNFTLKIRSTKLEDSAMYFCASSERTPNTNGYTFGSGTRLTVV.

The rearrangement links TRBV6-5 to TRBJ2-3; TRBD2 matches at 16 bases. The CDR3 consists of 16 residues. CDR1 and CDR2 (germline): MNHEY, SVGAGI. The J segment lost 6 bases and the V segment lost 0 bases, leaving 0 bases of the junction unmatched. The CDR3 loop reads CASSYSGLAGGDTQYF. The CDR3 DNA reads TGTGCCAGCAGTTACTCGGGACTAGCGGGGGGGGATACGCAGTATTTT.

This clone has only one observation. The gene calls are TRBV24-1 and TRBJ2-5; D perhaps matches TRBD1 (6 bases). CDR1 is KGHDR and CDR2 is SFDVKD in the germline V gene. V lost 4 bases and J 2 bases, leaving 10 bases between the germline ends. CDR3 length: 14 amino acids. CDR3 sequence: CATSDRGTQETQYF. CDR3 coding DNA: TGTGCCACCAGTGACAGAGGGACACAAGAGACCCAGTACTTC.

The V call is TRBV6-6, the J call TRBJ2-2; a possible D gene is TRBD2 (5 bases). The germline V and J ends were trimmed by 0 bases and 0 bases, with 5 bases remaining between them. The germline CDR1 and CDR2 sequences are MNHNY and SVGAGI (reference sequence). The CDR3 is 15 amino acids. CDR3 sequence reads: CASSYSRANTGELFF. The CDR3 region has the DNA TGTGCCAGCAGTTACTCGAGGGCGAACACCGGGGAGCTGTTTTTT.

The table lists this clone with a few counts. Within the sample, other DNA sequences also encode this same CDR3. The genes are TRBV30 and TRBJ2-7; tentative D call: TRBD1 (6 bases). The CDR3 is made up of 12 amino acids. Between the trimmed V and J ends, which lost 0 bases and 7 bases, there was a span of 10 bases. Germline V gene data show CDR1 as GTSNPN and CDR2 as SVGIG (reference sequence). This CDR3 is CAWSVQGYEQYF. The CDR3, as DNA: TGTGCCTGGAGTGTACAGGGTTATGAGCAGTACTTC.

This clone was seen a handful of times. The rearrangement joins TRBV19 to TRBJ1-2; D perhaps matches TRBD1 (5 bases). CDR1 is LNHDA and CDR2 is SQIVND in the germline V gene (reference sequence). V lost 9 bases, J lost 2 bases, and 13 bases lay in between. This CDR3 spans 13 amino acids. CDR3 sequence: CASSEGRNYGYTF. The CDR3 bases are TGTGCCAGCTCGGAGGGGCGCAACTATGGCTACACCTTC.

The chain is built from TRBV11-2 and TRBJ1-1; no firm D call. The CDR3 runs to 14 residues. V was trimmed by 1 base and J by 0 bases, leaving 6 bases between them. Germline assignment: CDR1 SGHAT and CDR2 FQNNGV. CDR3 residues: CASSLVLLNTEAFF. The CDR3 coding sequence is TGTGCCAGCAGCTTAGTACTCTTGAACACTGAAGCTTTCTTT.

This clone was counted a single time. The chain employs TRBV28 and TRBJ2-3, with 11 nucleotides matching TRBD2. Germline trimming cut 2 bases from V and 2 bases from J; bases unmatched to any gene: 9. This CDR3 comprises 18 residues. CDR1 MDHEN and CDR2 SYDVKM come from the germline V gene. DNA of the CDR3: TGTGCCAGCAGTTTAAGGAGGTTAGCGGGAGGGGTCACAGATACGCAGTATTTT. Translation gives CASSLRRLAGGVTDTQYF. The full variable domain, with the rest looked up from reference TRBV28 and TRBJ2-3, is DVKVTQSSRYLVKRTGEKVFLECVQDMDHENMFWYRQDPGLGLRLIYFSYDVKMKEKGDIPEGYSVSREKKERFSLILESASTNQTSMYLCASSLRRLAGGVTDTQYFGPGTRLTVL.

The chain combines TRBV4-3 with TRBJ1-1, with no clear D. CDR3 length: 16 residues. Germline V gene data show CDR1 as LGHNA and CDR2 as YSLEER. With 8 bases removed from V and 0 bases from J, the gap between germline ends came to 19 bases. As DNA, the CDR3 is TGCGCCAGCCTTACTTCCTTAAGACACTTGAACACTGAAGCTTTCTTT. This codes for CASLTSLRHLNTEAFF.

The rearrangement links TRBV29-1 to TRBJ2-2, with 10 bases identical to TRBD1. Unmatched junction bases numbered 6, after V lost 6 bases and J lost 5 bases. CDR3 length: 14 residues. Germline loops: CDR1 SQVTM, CDR2 ANQGSEA. Here the CDR3 reads CSVVDRGLTGELFF. The CDR3 DNA reads as TGCAGCGTAGTAGACAGGGGGCTAACCGGGGAGCTGTTTTTT.

The CDR3 DNA reads TGTGCCAGCAAGGGAGGGGAAGCCTACGAGCAGTACTTC. Residues: CASKGGEAYEQYF. The V call is TRBV2, the J call TRBJ2-7, with 7 bases fitting TRBD2. Germline values: CDR1 SNHLY, CDR2 FYNNEI. After removal of 7 bases from V and 2 bases from J, the junction contained 5 bases not matched to a gene. This CDR3 contains 13 residues.

This clone showed up just a few times. The chain links TRBV19 to TRBJ1-5; tentative D call: TRBD1 (6 bases). The V gene's germline CDR1 is LNHDA and CDR2 SQIVND (reference sequence). The CDR3 consists of 17 residues. V shed 5 bases and J shed 3 bases, with 20 bases lying between them. The CDR3, as DNA: TGTGCCAGTAGTCTGCCCCCCGGACAGTCCCTCAATCAGCCCCAGCATTTT. Translating it yields CASSLPPGQSLNQPQHF.

V and J are TRBV7-2 and TRBJ2-7; D remains ambiguous. CDR1 is SGHTA and CDR2 is FQGNSA in the germline V gene. The CDR3 length is 11 residues. Trimming took 3 bases from V and 3 from J, leaving 3 bases between them. In DNA, the CDR3 is TGTGCCAGCAGCTTTCTCTACGAGCAGTACTTC. It translates to CASSFLYEQYF.

This clone was found once. V is TRBV27 and J is TRBJ2-7; 9 bases map to TRBD2. V gave up 2 bases and J gave up 0 bases; unmatched junction bases: 2. The CDR3 runs 15 residues. CDR1 MNHEY and CDR2 SMNVEV come from the germline V gene (reference sequence). The DNA for the CDR3 is TGTGCCAGCAGTTTACATAGCGGGGGCTCCTACGAGCAGTACTTC. Translating it yields CASSLHSGGSYEQYF.